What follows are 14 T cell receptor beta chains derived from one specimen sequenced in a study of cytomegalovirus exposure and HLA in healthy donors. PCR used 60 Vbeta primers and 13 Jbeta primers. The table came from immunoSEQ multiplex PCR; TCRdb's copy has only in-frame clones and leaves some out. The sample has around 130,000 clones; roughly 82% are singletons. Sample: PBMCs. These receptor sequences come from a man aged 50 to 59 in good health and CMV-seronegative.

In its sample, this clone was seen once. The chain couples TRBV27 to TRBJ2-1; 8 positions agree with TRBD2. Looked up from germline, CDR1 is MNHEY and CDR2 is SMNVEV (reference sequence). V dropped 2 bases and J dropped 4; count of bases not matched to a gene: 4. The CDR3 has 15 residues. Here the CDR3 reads CASSLTSGLYNEQFF. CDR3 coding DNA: TGTGCCAGCAGTTTAACTAGCGGCCTATACAATGAGCAGTTCTTC.

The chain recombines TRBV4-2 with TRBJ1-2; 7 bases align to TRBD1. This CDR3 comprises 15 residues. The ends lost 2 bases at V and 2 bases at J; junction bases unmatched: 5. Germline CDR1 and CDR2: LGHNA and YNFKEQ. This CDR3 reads CASSQTGTENYGYTF. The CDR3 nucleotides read TGTGCCAGCAGCCAAACCGGGACAGAAAACTATGGCTACACCTTC.

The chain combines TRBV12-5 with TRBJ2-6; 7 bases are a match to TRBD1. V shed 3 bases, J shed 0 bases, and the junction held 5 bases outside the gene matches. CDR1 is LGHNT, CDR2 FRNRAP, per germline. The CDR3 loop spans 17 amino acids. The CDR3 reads CASGFPQGDSGANVLTF. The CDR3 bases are TGTGCTAGTGGTTTCCCCCAGGGGGACTCTGGGGCCAACGTCCTGACTTTC.

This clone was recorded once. In DNA, the CDR3 is TGTGCCAGCAGCCCAGACAGGGCAGGTGGAAACACCATATATTTT. Translating gives CASSPDRAGGNTIYF. The chain carries TRBV7-9 and TRBJ1-3; 7 bases fit TRBD1. The CDR3 length is 15 residues. Germline V gives CDR1 SEHNR, CDR2 FQNEAQ (reference sequence). The V and J ends lost 5 bases and 3 bases, in that order; junction bases with no gene match: 7.

CDR3 nucleotides: TGCGCCAGCAGCTTCCAGGGTACCTCCTATAATTCACCCCTCCACTTT. This codes for CASSFQGTSYNSPLHF. The chain carries TRBV5-1 and TRBJ1-6; maybe TRBD1 (5 bases). CDR1 is SGHRS and CDR2 is YFSETQ in the germline V gene. This CDR3 comprises 16 residues. Trimming shortened V by 2 bases and J by 0 bases, and 9 bases separated the two germline ends.

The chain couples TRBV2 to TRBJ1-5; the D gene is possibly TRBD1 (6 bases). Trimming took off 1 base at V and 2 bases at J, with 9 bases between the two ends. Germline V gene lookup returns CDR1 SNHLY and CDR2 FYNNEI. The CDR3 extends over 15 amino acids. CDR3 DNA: TGTGCCAGCAGTGAAGGAGCAGGGGGCAATCAGCCCCAGCATTTT. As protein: CASSEGAGGNQPQHF.

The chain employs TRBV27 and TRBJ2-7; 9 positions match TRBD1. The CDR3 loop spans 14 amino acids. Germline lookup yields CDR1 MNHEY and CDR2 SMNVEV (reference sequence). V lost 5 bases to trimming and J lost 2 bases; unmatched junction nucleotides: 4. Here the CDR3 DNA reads TGTGCCAGCAGTCGCGGGGACAGGGCCTACGAGCAGTACTTC. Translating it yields CASSRGDRAYEQYF.

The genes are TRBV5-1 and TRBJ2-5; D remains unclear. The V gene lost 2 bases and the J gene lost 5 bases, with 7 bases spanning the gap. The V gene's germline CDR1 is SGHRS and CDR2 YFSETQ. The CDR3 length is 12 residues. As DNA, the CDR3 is TGCGCCAGCAGCTTTATTTCGGAGACCCAGTACTTC. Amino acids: CASSFISETQYF.

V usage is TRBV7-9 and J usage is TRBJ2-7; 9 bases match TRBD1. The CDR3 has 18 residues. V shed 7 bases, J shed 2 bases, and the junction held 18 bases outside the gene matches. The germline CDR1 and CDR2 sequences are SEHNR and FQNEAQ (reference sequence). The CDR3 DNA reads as TGTGCCAGCACCTACTTCCCGGGACAGGGATCCCTTCCCTACGAGCAGTACTTC. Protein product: CASTYFPGQGSLPYEQYF.

The chain's CDR3 is CASSSLLGATEAFF. CDR3 sequence (DNA): TGCGCCAGCAGTTCCCTTTTGGGGGCCACTGAAGCTTTCTTT. The chain carries TRBV10-2 and TRBJ1-1; D perhaps matches TRBD1 (6 bases). Trimming shortened V by 5 bases and J by 4 bases, and 14 bases separated the two germline ends. Germline loops: CDR1 WSHSY, CDR2 SAAADI. The CDR3 extends over 14 amino acids.

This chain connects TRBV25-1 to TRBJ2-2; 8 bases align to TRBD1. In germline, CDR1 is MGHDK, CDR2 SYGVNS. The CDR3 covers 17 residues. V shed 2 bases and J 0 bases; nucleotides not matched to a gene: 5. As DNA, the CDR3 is TGTGCCAGCAGTGAACCTGGGACAGGTTCGAACACCGGGGAGCTGTTTTTT. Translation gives CASSEPGTGSNTGELFF.

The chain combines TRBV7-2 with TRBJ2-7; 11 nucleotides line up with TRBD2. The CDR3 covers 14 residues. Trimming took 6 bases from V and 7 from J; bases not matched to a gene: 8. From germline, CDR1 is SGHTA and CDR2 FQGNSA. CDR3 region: CASSTGLAAGEQYF. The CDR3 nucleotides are TGTGCCAGCAGTACGGGACTAGCGGCGGGGGAGCAGTACTTC.

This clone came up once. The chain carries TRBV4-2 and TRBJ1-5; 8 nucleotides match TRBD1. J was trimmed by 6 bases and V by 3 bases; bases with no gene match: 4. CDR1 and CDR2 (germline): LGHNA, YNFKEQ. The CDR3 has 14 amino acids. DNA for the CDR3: TGTGCCAGCAGCCACCGGACAGGGACTCAGCCCCAGCATTTT. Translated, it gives CASSHRTGTQPQHF.

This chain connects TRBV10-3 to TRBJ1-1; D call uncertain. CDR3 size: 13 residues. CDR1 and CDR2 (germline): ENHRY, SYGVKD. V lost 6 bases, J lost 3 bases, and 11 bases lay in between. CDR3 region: CAIRGREDTEAFF. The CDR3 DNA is TGTGCCATCAGGGGAAGGGAGGACACTGAAGCTTTCTTT.